One sample yielded the 18 T cell receptor beta chains listed below, sequenced in a study of cytomegalovirus exposure and HLA in healthy donors. The PCR ran on 60 Vbeta and 13 Jbeta primers. The data were produced by immunoSEQ multiplex PCR, yet TCRdb's version contains in-frame clones alone and is incomplete. The sample has about 55,000 clones, 50% to 70% seen once. Material: PBMCs. Source of these receptors: a human donor in good health.

The V call is TRBV30, the J call TRBJ2-7; D is perhaps TRBD1 (7 bases). V lost 5 bases, J lost 7 bases, and 15 bases lay in between. The CDR3 has 12 amino acids. CDR1 is GTSNPN and CDR2 is SVGIG in the germline V gene (reference sequence). The DNA for the CDR3 is TGTGCCTGGCGCGGGACAGTGGGAGAGCAGTACTTC. It encodes CAWRGTVGEQYF.

This chain joins TRBV10-3 and TRBJ2-7; TRBD2 is a possible D gene (6 bases). This CDR3 spans 15 amino acids. V was clipped by 3 bases and J by 4 bases, with 16 bases between them. CDR1 is ENHRY and CDR2 is SYGVKD in the germline V gene. CDR3 residues: CAISDERLVAYEQYF. The CDR3 nucleotides read TGTGCCATCAGTGACGAAAGACTAGTGGCTTACGAGCAGTACTTC.

This clone was counted between two and nine times. This chain uses TRBV5-5 with TRBJ2-5; tentative D call: TRBD2 (6 bases). Trimming stripped 6 bases from V and 4 bases from J, with 13 bases between. In germline, CDR1 is SGHKS, CDR2 YYEKEE (reference sequence). This CDR3 region has 13 residues. CDR3 sequence (DNA): TGTGCCAGCACTGCAGGAGGGACAGAGACCCAGTACTTC. This encodes CASTAGGTETQYF.

V usage is TRBV7-9 and J usage is TRBJ2-3; no reliable D call. V dropped 4 bases and J dropped 2 bases, with 7 bases sitting between them. This CDR3 region has 13 residues. CDR1 and CDR2 from the germline V gene are SEHNR and FQNEAQ (reference sequence). The CDR3 DNA reads as TGTGCCAGCAGCTCCTTTAACACAGATACGCAGTATTTT. It yields the protein CASSSFNTDTQYF.

A few counts support this clone. The V and J genes are TRBV6-6 and TRBJ1-1, with 9 bases that match TRBD1. This CDR3 region has 12 residues. Germline V gives CDR1 MNHNY, CDR2 SVGAGI (reference sequence). V lost 2 bases and J lost 8; bases outside the gene matches: 0. CDR3 amino acids: CASSYGTGEAFF. The CDR3 DNA reads TGTGCCAGCAGTTACGGGACAGGGGAAGCTTTCTTT.

The gene calls are TRBV7-9 and TRBJ1-1; D may be TRBD1 (5 bases). V was shortened by 5 bases and J by 1 base, with 11 bases between the two germline ends. Looked up from germline, CDR1 is SEHNR and CDR2 is FQNEAQ (reference sequence). The CDR3 is 14 amino acids. CDR3 region: CASSVADRNTEAFF. DNA of the CDR3: TGTGCCAGCAGCGTTGCCGACAGGAACACTGAAGCTTTCTTT. The whole variable domain, remainder taken from reference TRBV7-9 and TRBJ1-1, is DTGVSQNPRHKITKRGQNVTFRCDPISEHNRLYWYRQTLGQGPEFLTYFQNEAQLEKSRLLSDRFSAERPKGSFSTLEIQRTEQGDSAMYLCASSVADRNTEAFFGQGTRLTVV.

This chain joins TRBV9 and TRBJ2-7; TRBD1 is a possible D gene (5 bases). Trimming cost V 3 bases and J 1 base, with 11 bases left between them. The CDR3 covers 14 residues. Germline V lookup: CDR1 SGDLS, CDR2 YYNGEE. This CDR3 is CASSALDRSYEQYF. For the CDR3, the DNA is TGTGCCAGCAGCGCCCTCGACAGATCCTACGAGCAGTACTTC.

V is TRBV5-6 and J is TRBJ2-7; 7 nucleotides agree with TRBD1. After removal of 7 bases from V and 7 bases from J, the junction contained 17 bases not matched to a gene. The CDR3 sequence is 15 residues long. CDR1 SGHDT and CDR2 YYEEEE come from the germline V gene. CDR3 region: CASGSPGQTQQEQYF. The CDR3 coding sequence is TGTGCCAGCGGTTCGCCGGGACAGACGCAGCAGGAGCAGTACTTC.

The CDR3 coding sequence is TGTGCCTGGAGGGGGAGCGGGGGGAAAGAGACCCAGTACTTC. Amino acids: CAWRGSGGKETQYF. This chain links TRBV30 with TRBJ2-5; TRBD2 agrees at 9 bases. This CDR3 has 14 amino acids. The germline V gene has CDR1 GTSNPN and CDR2 SVGIG (reference sequence). The J segment lost 3 bases and the V segment lost 3 bases, leaving 5 bases of the junction unmatched.

This clone has a handful of counts. This chain links TRBV14 with TRBJ2-2; 8 nucleotides line up with TRBD1. Trimming took 3 bases from V and 4 from J; bases not matched to a gene: 4. Germline V lookup: CDR1 SGHDN, CDR2 FVKESK. This CDR3 contains 15 residues. CDR3 sequence reads: CASSQDRVITGELFF. The CDR3 DNA is TGTGCCAGCAGCCAGGACAGGGTCATCACCGGGGAGCTGTTTTTT.

The DNA of the CDR3 is TGTGCCAGTAGTCGGACTCCTTACGAGCAGTACTTC. It translates to CASSRTPYEQYF. The chain recombines TRBV19 with TRBJ2-7, with D possibly being TRBD2 (5 bases). The CDR3 has 12 amino acids. In germline, CDR1 is LNHDA, CDR2 SQIVND (reference sequence). V was trimmed by 5 bases and J by 4 bases, leaving 9 bases between them.

This sequence joins TRBV28 and TRBJ1-5, with no clear D. Germline V gene lookup returns CDR1 MDHEN and CDR2 SYDVKM. The ends were cut back, 3 bases at V and 6 bases at J, with 6 bases in the middle. The CDR3 covers 12 residues. CDR3 region: CASSFRSQPQHF. DNA of the CDR3: TGTGCCAGCAGTTTTAGGAGTCAGCCCCAGCATTTT. The whole variable domain, filled in from reference TRBV28 and TRBJ1-5, reads DVKVTQSSRYLVKRTGEKVFLECVQDMDHENMFWYRQDPGLGLRLIYFSYDVKMKEKGDIPEGYSVSREKKERFSLILESASTNQTSMYLCASSFRSQPQHFGDGTRLSIL.

CDR3 DNA: TGTGCCTGGAGTACCGGAGTCTATGGCTACACCTTC. This translates into CAWSTGVYGYTF. The V and J genes are TRBV30 and TRBJ1-2; no clear D. The CDR3 extends over 12 amino acids. Germline assignment: CDR1 GTSNPN and CDR2 SVGIG (reference sequence). V shed 2 bases and J shed 4 bases, with 8 bases lying between them.

V is TRBV9 and J is TRBJ2-2, with 8 bases lining up with TRBD2. The germline V gene encodes CDR1 SGDLS and CDR2 YYNGEE. V was clipped by 0 bases and J by 8 bases; unmatched bases: 9. The length of the CDR3 is 16 residues. CDR3 residues: CASSVEALAEFGELFF. In DNA form, the CDR3 reads TGTGCCAGCAGCGTAGAAGCACTAGCGGAATTTGGGGAGCTGTTTTTT.

This clone showed up just once. The V call is TRBV30, the J call TRBJ2-7; D not certain. CDR1 and CDR2 (germline): GTSNPN, SVGIG (reference sequence). Between the trimmed V and J ends, which lost 0 bases and 8 bases, there was a span of 8 bases. The CDR3 length is 11 residues. The CDR3 DNA reads TGTGCCTGGAGTGTAGAGAGGAAGCAGTACTTC. Translating it yields CAWSVERKQYF.

A single count supports this clone. This chain links TRBV7-3 with TRBJ1-1; the D is unclear. Germline CDR1 and CDR2: SGHTA and FQGTGA. This CDR3 has 15 residues. Trimming took off 4 bases at V and 0 bases at J, with 12 bases between the two ends. As DNA, the CDR3 is TGTGCCAGCAGCTCGCGGGAAGGATTGAACACTGAAGCTTTCTTT. This translates into CASSSREGLNTEAFF.

This clone has just one count. The gene calls are TRBV6-9 and TRBJ2-5; D possibly corresponds to TRBD1 (6 bases). The DNA end is more similar to TRBJ2-7, so the J call may be wrong. CDR3 size: 19 residues. The germline gives CDR1 MNHGY, CDR2 SVAAGI. The CDR3 coding sequence is TGTGCCAGCAGTCGCCCGGGGATGGGGCAACAGGGAAAGACCTACGAGCAGTACTTC. Amino acid sequence: CASSRPGMGQQGKTYEQYF.

This clone has a handful of counts. This sequence joins TRBV4-2 and TRBJ1-2, with 7 nucleotides matching TRBD1. Germline CDR1 LGHNA, CDR2 YNFKEQ. The ends lost 0 bases at V and 3 bases at J; junction bases unmatched: 4. The CDR3 sequence is 15 residues long. CDR3 sequence reads: CASSQDPGTDYGYTF. CDR3 nucleotides: TGTGCCAGCAGCCAAGATCCAGGGACAGACTATGGCTACACCTTC.